This T cell receptor beta chain was sequenced in a study of response to subunit inactivated influenza vaccine. Turning to this clonotype: Its matching antigen is unknown.

General observations from the study: Authors suggested seasonal influenza vaccinations each recruit few new T cells.

TCRdb reprocessed the RT-PCR reads with MiXCR, giving one entry per CDR3 protein. The top ten clones hold roughly 11% of a sample with about 610,000 distinct CDR3 sequences, 14% of them seen once. The CDR3 contains 15 residues. In germline, CDR1 is DFQATT, CDR2 SNEGSKA (reference sequence). Trimming took 1 base from V and 5 from J; bases not matched to a gene: 7. The V gene is TRBV20-1, the J gene TRBJ2-4; 8 positions match TRBD2. The TCR comes from a man aged 45-60 years who received an inactivated influenza vaccine. Sequencing used PBMCs from blood, obtained approximately 13 days after vaccination. CDR3: CSARGTSFGQNIQYF. CDR3 coding DNA: TGCAGTGCTAGAGGGACTAGCTTTGGCCAAAACATTCAGTACTTC.